This T cell receptor (beta chain) was profiled in a study of graft-versus-host responses after intestinal transplantation. For the study at large: Transplant recipients had multivisceral, liver-intestinal, or isolated intestinal grafts. Each patient got anti-thymocyte globulin induction, then tacrolimus and steroids for around 3 years.

Assay: immunoSEQ multiplex PCR; the TCRdb copy retains only in-frame clones and omits some. In the table there are approximately 89,000 clones, approximately 92% of which are singletons. Study outcomes and limitations: Early after transplant, HvG declines were associated with peak levels of circulating GvH clones. Graft-donor T cell macrochimerism in patients accompanied high graft-versus-host to host-versus-graft clonal ratios in allografts.

With regard to this clone: Its matching antigen is unknown.

This CDR3 is built from 15 residues. Per germline, CDR1 ENHRY and CDR2 SYGVKD. V dropped 3 bases and J dropped 7; count of bases not matched to a gene: 4. This TCR derives from a human donor who was the organ donor for an intestinal transplant. The chain employs TRBV10-3 and TRBJ1-5; TRBD1 matches 12 bases. The sample here was unstimulated CD8+ T cells sorted from spleen or lymph node cells, taken before transplant. The CDR3 coding sequence is TGTGCCATCAGTGACGGGACAGGGGGCTGGCAGCCCCAGCATTTT. This gives the protein CAISDGTGGWQPQHF.